The 4 T cell receptor beta chains in this list originate from one sample, sequenced in a study of T cells in Graves' hyperthyroidism and ophthalmopathy. RNA transcripts were the template for amplifying TCR beta CDR3 regions. An initial round of RT-PCR targeting the TCR CDR3 relied on the HTBI primer set. One entry per CDR3 protein, called by TCRdb with MiXCR from the multiplex PCR reads. Of about 690,000 distinct CDR3 sequences in the sample, approximately 15% were seen once. The sequenced sample was blood. All receptors derive from a middle-aged man with Graves' hyperthyroidism.

V is TRBV7-9 and J is TRBJ2-1, with D maybe TRBD1 (6 bases). CDR1 and CDR2 (germline): SEHNR, FQNEAQ (reference sequence). The CDR3 has 14 amino acids. The V end lost 3 bases, the J end lost 8 bases, and 14 bases lay between the germline ends. The CDR3 DNA reads as TGTGCCAGCAGCTTGGCCAGGTCAGGGGATGAGCAGTTCTTC. Translating it yields CASSLARSGDEQFF.

This clonotype has a count of ten or more. The DNA of the CDR3 is TGTGCCAGCACCCAGGACAGGGGGCCTGGAAACACCATATATTTT. Amino acid sequence: CASTQDRGPGNTIYF. The genes are TRBV2 and TRBJ1-3, with 11 bases fitting TRBD1. J was trimmed by 2 bases and V by 7 bases; bases with no gene match: 4. Per germline, CDR1 SNHLY and CDR2 FYNNEI. The CDR3 covers 15 residues.

This clonotype was seen ten or more times. V and J are TRBV3-1 and TRBJ2-5; the D call may be TRBD1 or TRBD2 (5 bases each). Trimming removed 3 bases at V and 1 base at J, with 12 bases between. Germline-derived CDR1 and CDR2 are LGHDT and YNNKEL (reference sequence). CDR3 length: 15 residues. CDR3 coding DNA: TGTGCCAGCAGCCACAACCCCGGGACCCAAGAGACCCAGTACTTC. It specifies CASSHNPGTQETQYF.

This clonotype came up many times. The chain recombines TRBV7-8 with TRBJ2-7; 8 bases line up with TRBD1. CDR3 length: 15 residues. Germline loops: CDR1 SGHVS, CDR2 FQNEAQ. Germline trimming cut 5 bases from V and 4 bases from J; bases unmatched to any gene: 10. The DNA of the CDR3 is TGTGCCAGCAGCCTATTTTCGACAGGGGTATACGAGCAGTACTTC. Protein sequence: CASSLFSTGVYEQYF.